What follows describes a single TCR beta chain. Its antigen is unidentified. This CDR3 comprises 16 residues. V trimming: 0 bases; J trimming: 8 bases; junction bases outside the gene matches: 10. The V gene's germline CDR1 is LGHNA and CDR2 YNFKEQ. This record belongs to a study of cytomegalovirus exposure and HLA in healthy donors. Notes on the study in general: It was reported that the classifier diagnosed cytomegalovirus status with high specificity and sensitivity in both the original and validation cohorts.

The study drew the donors from its approximately 110-subject validation cohort, separate from the approximately 700-subject first cohort. Clones were sequenced by immunoSEQ multiplex PCR, and TCRdb holds only the in-frame ones, with some missing. The sample lists under 250,000 clones, 87% occurring once. This TCR was recovered from a woman younger than 35 in good health and CMV-seropositive. This sequence joins TRBV4-2 and TRBJ2-1; TRBD2 aligns across 7 bases. Sequencing used PBMCs. The CDR3 sequence is CASSQDWAGVGDEQFF. The CDR3 nucleotides read TGTGCCAGCAGCCAAGATTGGGCGGGAGTAGGGGATGAGCAGTTCTTC.